What follows are 9 T cell receptor beta chains derived from one specimen sequenced in a study of blood T cell repertoires in COVID-19. Measured with immunoSEQ multiplex PCR; TCRdb has only the in-frame clones, and not every one. This sample has around 230,000 clones, with approximately 84% found just once. Sequences were obtained from PBMCs or T cells enriched from blood (not recorded which). These receptors originate from a man aged 40-49 years who had recovered from COVID-19.

The chain is built from TRBV24-1 and TRBJ2-5, with a possible D match to TRBD1 (5 bases). The CDR3 length is 15 residues. Trimming took 3 bases from V and 1 from J, leaving 11 bases between them. The germline V gene encodes CDR1 KGHDR and CDR2 SFDVKD. CDR3 sequence (DNA): TGTGCCACCAGTGATGTCGGACACCCCCAAGAGACCCAGTACTTC. This codes for CATSDVGHPQETQYF.

With respect to this clone: The same CDR3 can be traced to other DNA sequences in this sample. The rearrangement links TRBV5-1 to TRBJ2-5, with TRBD2 matching 8 bases. The CDR3 extends over 14 amino acids. Germline V gene sequence: CDR1 SGHRS, CDR2 YFSETQ. V dropped 1 base and J dropped 2; count of bases not matched to a gene: 1. CDR3 residues: CASSLTSGQETQYF. The CDR3, as DNA: TGCGCCAGCAGCTTGACTAGCGGTCAAGAGACCCAGTACTTC.

This clone was seen only a few times. V is TRBV7-9 and J is TRBJ2-1; TRBD1 matches at 7 bases. V lost 5 bases to trimming and J lost 2 bases; unmatched junction nucleotides: 3. The germline gives CDR1 SEHNR, CDR2 FQNEAQ (reference sequence). This CDR3 has 14 amino acids. Here the CDR3 reads CASSVQGTYNEQFF. Here the CDR3 DNA reads TGTGCCAGCAGCGTACAGGGGACCTACAATGAGCAGTTCTTC.

This clone was observed a handful of times. The rearrangement uses TRBV10-1 and TRBJ2-1; 9 bases align to TRBD2. The ends lost 2 bases at V and 4 bases at J; junction bases unmatched: 6. The CDR3 has 16 residues. Germline lookup yields CDR1 WNHNN and CDR2 SYGVQD (reference sequence). The CDR3 here is CASSEVRLAVYNEQFF. The CDR3 DNA sequence: TGCGCCAGCAGTGAGGTCCGACTAGCGGTGTACAATGAGCAGTTCTTC.

The chain combines TRBV10-3 with TRBJ2-3; TRBD1 aligns across 8 bases. The CDR3 runs 15 residues. The V gene end was trimmed by 6 bases and the J gene end by 0 bases; junction bases not matched to a gene: 5. Germline lookup yields CDR1 ENHRY and CDR2 SYGVKD. The CDR3 sequence: CAISPGQGSTDTQYF. CDR3 DNA: TGTGCCATCAGCCCAGGACAGGGCAGCACAGATACGCAGTATTTT.

This sequence joins TRBV28 and TRBJ1-2, with D possibly being TRBD1 (5 bases). The CDR3 is 10 residues long. CDR1 and CDR2 from the germline V gene are MDHEN and SYDVKM. CDR3 bases: TGTGCGGCGGGGCCGTCTGGCTACACCTTC. Translated, it gives CAAGPSGYTF.

The chain is built from TRBV23-1 and TRBJ2-1, with D unclear. TRBV23-1 has ORF status, its function being uncertain. The V end lost 4 bases, the J end lost 10 bases, and 17 bases lay between the germline ends. This CDR3 spans 14 amino acids. The CDR3 nucleotides read TGCGCCAGCAGTCCCCAGAAAGAGCGAGGAGAGCAGTTCTTC. This codes for CASSPQKERGEQFF.

As DNA, the CDR3 is TGCGCCAGCAGCCAGGAGGGGCGCGGGACTGAAGCTTTCTTT. It specifies CASSQEGRGTEAFF. The genes are TRBV4-1 and TRBJ1-1, with a tentative D call TRBD1 (5 bases). The CDR3 consists of 14 residues. With 3 bases removed from V and 5 bases from J, the gap between germline ends came to 13 bases. Germline lookup yields CDR1 MGHRA and CDR2 YSYEKL.

The chain is built from TRBV5-1 and TRBJ2-7, with 9 nucleotides matching TRBD1. The junction had 8 bases not matched to a gene; V was cut back by 5 bases and J by 5 bases. The CDR3 length is 14 residues. Germline assignment: CDR1 SGHRS and CDR2 YFSETQ. CDR3 protein: CASSSGTGIDEQYF. In DNA form, the CDR3 reads TGCGCCAGCAGTTCCGGGACAGGGATAGACGAGCAGTACTTC.